Sequencing of this T cell receptor beta chain was carried out in a study of naive and memory T cell subsets. Study results and caveats: In CD4 and CD8 cells, diversity dropped from naive through EMRA.

This clonotype was seen a few times. Its matching antigen is unknown. Both TRBC1 and TRBC2 were covered by a beta constant-region primer of two equimolar oligonucleotides. From the UMI-ligation and nested PCR reads, TCRdb called clonotypes with MiXCR, one entry per CDR3 protein. The sample has some 85,000 distinct CDR3 sequences, around 12% seen once; the top ten hold roughly 0.9%. Material: central memory CD4+ T cells from blood. This clonotype was obtained from a human donor in good health.

CDR3 loop: CASSRAGGSHGYTF. The CDR3, as DNA: TGTGCCAGCAGTAGGGCAGGGGGAAGCCATGGCTACACCTTC. V gene TRBV6-1 combines with J gene TRBJ1-2; TRBD1 matches at 7 bases. The junction had 9 bases not matched to a gene; V was cut back by 5 bases and J by 6 bases. In germline, CDR1 is MNHNS, CDR2 SASEGT. This CDR3 has 14 residues.